The T cell receptor (beta chain) under discussion was sequenced for a study of blood T cell repertoires in COVID-19 (dated by TCRdb to about 2020). For the study in its entirety: Collaborator samples came from the United States, Italy and Spain and covered acute and convalescent phases of COVID-19. The prospective study material was composed of cDNA or gDNA derived from T cells, B-cell-depleted T cells, or PBMCs. The dataset comprised deeply sampled blood TCRbeta repertoires from subjects exposed to, actively infected with, or recovered from COVID-19. The repertoires were made available in a free public database intended to serve as a resource for research on the immune response to SARS-CoV-2. Samples were obtained from the ongoing ImmuneRACE study (first 160 participants) and from approximately 1,200 subjects provided by 6 global collaborators. A de-identified subject ID, COVID-19 status, age in years and sex were almost always included in the sample metadata. Where HLA class I and class II types were available, the types were taken from metadata supplied by the sample provider, not from assay-based typing. Overall study results and their limits: How much clinical and demographic metadata was included differed by source and by participant, and the metadata was provided uncurated.

With respect to this clone: Which antigen it targets is not known. Base qualities are not recorded, but no much larger clone differs from it by a single base.

The immunoSEQ Assay, a bias-controlled multiplex PCR, was used to amplify TCRbeta CDR3 regions from genomic DNA. In the authors' own workflow: The number of nucleated cells in each sample was estimated by amplification of reference gene primers within the assay. To quantify the absolute abundance of each unique TCRbeta CDR3 rearrangement, sequence reads were collapsed and filtered. Productive Simpson clonality was computed per sample as the square root of Simpson's diversity index over productive rearrangements. This is the immuneACCESS table as TCRdb keeps it, with only in-frame sequences that have V and J called. A part of the clones is gone; compared with another copy, unresolved V genes explain less than half, and the rest is unexplained. The D gene and trimming were derived from the DNA, and the V and J assignments and clone size from that table. For this sample the table gives roughly 250,000 clones, of which approximately 86% were detected only once. The biggest ten clones account for around 7.8% of the sample.

Samples from volunteer blood donors who had recovered from COVID-19 were contributed by a second Seattle source. Each collaborating institution followed its own protocols to collect whole blood in K2EDTA tubes. For TCRbeta analysis, collaborators shipped samples in one of three forms: frozen whole blood, isolated PBMCs, or DNA extracted from either of those sample types. CDR1 and CDR2, per the germline V gene, are SGHRS and YFSETQ. The CDR3 runs 15 residues from the cysteine to the phenylalanine. Of the read, only the CDR3 DNA is kept; its 45 bases are in frame from base 1. V ends up 4 bases short and J 9 bases short, with an unmatched junction base count of 11.

The chain uses TRBV5-1 and TRBJ1-4, with 8 bases in between that match TRBD1. Sequencing input: peripheral blood. This receptor was identified in a man between 60 and 75 years old who had recovered from COVID-19. The CDR3 protein sequence reads: CASSADRGRTKKLFF. The DNA sequence reads TGCGCCAGCAGCGCCGACAGGGGCCGAACCAAAAAACTGTTTTTT.